These T cell receptor beta chains were read from a single sample in a study of blood T cell repertoires in COVID-19. The table came from immunoSEQ multiplex PCR; TCRdb's copy has only in-frame clones and leaves some out. The sample consists of 95,000 to 150,000 clones, 80% of them appearing once. Sequencing used peripheral blood. These receptors were collected from a man between 60 and 70 years old with active or convalescent COVID-19. CDR3s include the opening cysteine and the closing phenylalanine or tryptophan. A D gene is named only where the DNA matches it firmly. Expanded clones are given a class, and other clones once, few, many or no size at all.

J gene: TRBJ2-1; D gene: TRBD2; V gene: TRBV7-9; CDR3 length: 16; clone size: -; CDR3 protein: CASSLPVWREFDEQFF; CDR3 DNA: TGTGCCAGCAGTTTACCTGTTTGGCGGGAGTTCGATGAGCAGTTCTTC
J gene: TRBJ2-5; D gene: -; V gene: TRBV7-3; CDR3 length: 13; clone size: -; CDR3 protein: CASSLNYGVTQYF; CDR3 DNA: TGTGCCAGCAGCTTAAACTACGGGGTGACCCAGTACTTC
J gene: TRBJ2-3; D gene: -; V gene: TRBV11-2; CDR3 length: 16; clone size: -; CDR3 protein: CASSKGAAGTVDTQYF; CDR3 DNA: TGTGCCAGCAGCAAAGGGGCGGCGGGGACGGTAGATACGCAGTATTTT
J gene: TRBJ2-7; D gene: TRBD2; V gene: TRBV5-1; CDR3 length: 14; clone size: few; CDR3 protein: CASSLLGLGDEQYF; CDR3 DNA: TGCGCCAGCAGCTTGTTAGGACTAGGGGACGAGCAGTACTTC
J gene: TRBJ1-1; D gene: TRBD1; V gene: TRBV5-1; CDR3 length: 14; clone size: -; CDR3 protein: CASSFQGAGTEAFF; CDR3 DNA: TGCGCCAGCAGCTTTCAGGGGGCGGGTACTGAAGCTTTCTTT
J gene: TRBJ1-2; D gene: TRBD1; V gene: TRBV7-9; CDR3 length: 14; clone size: few; CDR3 protein: CASSPGQLNYGYTF; CDR3 DNA: TGTGCCAGCAGCCCGGGACAGCTTAACTATGGCTACACCTTC
J gene: TRBJ1-2; D gene: -; V gene: TRBV9; CDR3 length: 11; clone size: few; CDR3 protein: CASSHTGGYTF; CDR3 DNA: TGTGCCAGCAGCCATACAGGGGGCTACACCTTC
J gene: TRBJ2-7; D gene: TRBD1; V gene: TRBV7-2; CDR3 length: 14; clone size: -; CDR3 protein: CASSLSQGAYEQYF; CDR3 DNA: TGTGCCAGCAGCTTAAGTCAGGGGGCCTACGAGCAGTACTTC
J gene: TRBJ2-5; D gene: -; V gene: TRBV7-9; CDR3 length: 11; clone size: -; CDR3 protein: CASSSLETQYF; CDR3 DNA: TGTGCCAGCAGCTCATTGGAGACCCAGTACTTC
J gene: TRBJ1-5; D gene: -; V gene: TRBV19; CDR3 length: 15; clone size: few; CDR3 protein: CASSVQGTSNQPQHF; CDR3 DNA: TGTGCCAGTAGCGTACAGGGAACCAGCAATCAGCCCCAGCATTTT
J gene: TRBJ2-7; D gene: TRBD2; V gene: TRBV6-2/TRBV6-3; CDR3 length: 17; clone size: -; CDR3 protein: CASSASSGRAPSYEQYF; CDR3 DNA: TGTGCCAGCAGTGCCTCTAGCGGGAGGGCCCCCTCCTACGAGCAGTACTTC
J gene: TRBJ1-1; D gene: TRBD1; V gene: TRBV19; CDR3 length: 12; clone size: few; CDR3 protein: CASSNRGGEAFF; CDR3 DNA: TGTGCCAGTAGCAACAGGGGCGGGGAAGCTTTCTTT
J gene: TRBJ2-2; D gene: TRBD1; V gene: TRBV7-3; CDR3 length: 17; clone size: few; CDR3 protein: CASSLRGTGDFSGELFF; CDR3 DNA: TGTGCCAGCAGCTTAAGGGGGACAGGGGATTTTTCCGGGGAGCTGTTTTTT
J gene: TRBJ1-5; D gene: -; V gene: TRBV18; CDR3 length: 15; clone size: -; CDR3 protein: CASSPGIGGSQPQHF; CDR3 DNA: TGTGCCAGCTCACCAGGTATAGGGGGAAGTCAGCCCCAGCATTTT
J gene: TRBJ1-1; D gene: -; V gene: TRBV28; CDR3 length: 12; clone size: -; CDR3 protein: CASSLEPSAAFF; CDR3 DNA: TGTGCCAGCAGTTTAGAGCCGTCTGCAGCTTTCTTT
J gene: TRBJ1-6; D gene: TRBD1; V gene: TRBV2; CDR3 length: 15; clone size: once; CDR3 protein: CASSVRQGDNSPLHF; CDR3 DNA: TGTGCCAGCAGCGTCAGGCAGGGGGATAATTCACCCCTCCACTTT
J gene: TRBJ2-3; D gene: TRBD2; V gene: TRBV7-2; CDR3 length: 17; clone size: -; CDR3 protein: CASSLQAVRGYTDTQYF; CDR3 DNA: TGTGCCAGCAGCTTACAAGCTGTGCGGGGGTACACAGATACGCAGTATTTT
J gene: TRBJ2-6; D gene: TRBD2; V gene: TRBV4-1; CDR3 length: 19; clone size: -; CDR3 protein: CASSQEGLAADSGANVLTF; CDR3 DNA: TGCGCCAGCAGCCAAGAGGGACTAGCGGCTGACTCTGGGGCCAACGTCCTGACTTTC
J gene: TRBJ1-2; D gene: TRBD1; V gene: TRBV19; CDR3 length: 15; clone size: -; CDR3 protein: CASRSETTGNYGYTF; CDR3 DNA: TGTGCCAGTCGGTCGGAAACGACAGGGAACTATGGCTACACCTTC
J gene: TRBJ1-5; D gene: -; V gene: TRBV6-5; CDR3 length: 15; clone size: few; CDR3 protein: CASSYRGGSNQPQHF; CDR3 DNA: TGTGCCAGCAGTTACAGGGGAGGGAGCAATCAGCCCCAGCATTTT
J gene: TRBJ2-1; D gene: TRBD2; V gene: TRBV6-2/TRBV6-3; CDR3 length: 17; clone size: -; CDR3 protein: CASSYSMGLAGVNEQFF; CDR3 DNA: TGTGCCAGCAGTTACTCGATGGGACTAGCGGGAGTCAATGAGCAGTTCTTC
J gene: TRBJ2-4; D gene: TRBD2; V gene: TRBV6-2/TRBV6-3; CDR3 length: 20; clone size: few; CDR3 protein: CASSYQLRLAGALTKNIQYF; CDR3 DNA: TGTGCCAGCAGTTACCAGCTTAGACTAGCGGGGGCTTTAACCAAAAACATTCAGTACTTC
J gene: TRBJ2-1; D gene: TRBD2; V gene: TRBV5-1; CDR3 length: 15; clone size: -; CDR3 protein: CASSFTSVSYNEQFF; CDR3 DNA: TGCGCCAGCAGCTTCACTAGCGTTTCCTACAATGAGCAGTTCTTC
J gene: TRBJ2-2; D gene: -; V gene: TRBV11-2; CDR3 length: 17; clone size: -; CDR3 protein: CASSLVRGWANTGELFF; CDR3 DNA: TGTGCCAGCAGCTTAGTCAGGGGTTGGGCGAACACCGGGGAGCTGTTTTTT
J gene: TRBJ1-5; D gene: -; V gene: TRBV30; CDR3 length: 13; clone size: -; CDR3 protein: CAWSGARNQPQHF; CDR3 DNA: TGTGCCTGGAGTGGAGCGCGTAATCAGCCCCAGCATTTT
J gene: TRBJ2-1; D gene: -; V gene: TRBV28; CDR3 length: 13; clone size: -; CDR3 protein: CASQVSGYNEQFF; CDR3 DNA: TGTGCCAGTCAAGTAAGCGGATACAATGAGCAGTTCTTC
J gene: TRBJ1-5; D gene: -; V gene: TRBV28; CDR3 length: 15; clone size: -; CDR3 protein: CASSSYGGAGQPQHF; CDR3 DNA: TGTGCCAGCAGTTCTTATGGGGGGGCCGGCCAGCCCCAGCATTTT
J gene: TRBJ2-5; D gene: TRBD1; V gene: TRBV5-1; CDR3 length: 15; clone size: -; CDR3 protein: CASSFNPGGQETQYF; CDR3 DNA: TGCGCCAGCAGCTTCAACCCAGGGGGCCAAGAGACCCAGTACTTC
J gene: TRBJ2-7; D gene: TRBD1; V gene: TRBV9; CDR3 length: 15; clone size: -; CDR3 protein: CASSVAPAGGYEQYF; CDR3 DNA: TGTGCCAGCAGCGTAGCTCCGGCAGGGGGCTACGAGCAGTACTTC
J gene: TRBJ1-2; D gene: TRBD1; V gene: TRBV18; CDR3 length: 14; clone size: once; CDR3 protein: CASSPRGQGAGYTF; CDR3 DNA: TGTGCCAGCTCACCGCGGGGACAGGGGGCCGGCTACACCTTC
J gene: TRBJ1-6; D gene: -; V gene: TRBV7-8; CDR3 length: 13; clone size: -; CDR3 protein: CASSLSVESPLHF; CDR3 DNA: TGTGCCAGCAGCTTATCGGTTGAATCACCCCTCCACTTT
J gene: TRBJ1-2; D gene: TRBD1; V gene: TRBV6-5; CDR3 length: 14; clone size: -; CDR3 protein: CASSSGGAGYGYTF; CDR3 DNA: TGTGCCAGCAGTTCAGGGGGCGCGGGCTATGGCTACACCTTC
J gene: TRBJ2-7; D gene: TRBD2; V gene: TRBV19; CDR3 length: 15; clone size: -; CDR3 protein: CASSTGLAGVGEQYF; CDR3 DNA: TGTGCCAGTAGTACGGGACTAGCGGGAGTAGGGGAGCAGTACTTC
J gene: TRBJ2-5; D gene: TRBD2; V gene: TRBV4-2; CDR3 length: 17; clone size: -; CDR3 protein: CASSQEIPSGGGETQYF; CDR3 DNA: TGTGCCAGCAGCCAAGAAATCCCTAGCGGAGGAGGGGAGACCCAGTACTTC
J gene: TRBJ2-1; D gene: -; V gene: TRBV9; CDR3 length: 14; clone size: once; CDR3 protein: CASSVDSYSNEQFF; CDR3 DNA: TGTGCCAGCAGCGTAGACAGCTATTCGAATGAGCAGTTCTTC
J gene: TRBJ1-5; D gene: -; V gene: TRBV28; CDR3 length: 13; clone size: many; CDR3 protein: CASSSPTIGPQHF; CDR3 DNA: TGTGCCAGCAGTTCCCCGACTATAGGGCCCCAGCATTTT
J gene: TRBJ2-1; D gene: -; V gene: TRBV5-1; CDR3 length: 13; clone size: -; CDR3 protein: CASSTGTSNEQFF; CDR3 DNA: TGCGCCAGCAGCACGGGGACTTCCAATGAGCAGTTCTTC